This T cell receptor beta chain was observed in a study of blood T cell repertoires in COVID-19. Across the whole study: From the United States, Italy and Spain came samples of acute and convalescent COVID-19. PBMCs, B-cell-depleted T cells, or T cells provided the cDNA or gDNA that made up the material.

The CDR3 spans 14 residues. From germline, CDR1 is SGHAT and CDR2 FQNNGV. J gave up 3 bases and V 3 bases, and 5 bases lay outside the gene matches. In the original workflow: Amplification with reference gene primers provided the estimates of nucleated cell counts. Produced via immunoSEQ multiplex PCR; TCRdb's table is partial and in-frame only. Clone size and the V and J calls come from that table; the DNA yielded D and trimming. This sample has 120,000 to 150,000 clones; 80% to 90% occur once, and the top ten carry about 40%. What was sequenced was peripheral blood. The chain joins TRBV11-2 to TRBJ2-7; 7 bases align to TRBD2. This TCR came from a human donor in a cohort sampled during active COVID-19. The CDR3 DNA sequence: TGTGCCAGCAGCTTTGCGGGGGTAAGCTACGAGCAGTACTTC. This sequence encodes CASSFAGVSYEQYF.